The source of this T cell receptor beta chain is a study of blood T cell repertoires in COVID-19. Study details: Donors in the United States, Italy and Spain gave samples during acute or convalescent COVID-19. Sources were T cells, B-cell-depleted T cells, or PBMCs; the material itself was cDNA or gDNA.

The germline V and J ends were trimmed by 3 bases and 1 base, with 6 bases remaining between them. The germline V gene encodes CDR1 SGHTA and CDR2 FQGTGA. CDR3 length: 13 residues. Per the original data handling: Reference gene primers were amplified, and this amplification served to estimate nucleated cell counts. Data came from immunoSEQ multiplex PCR; TCRdb stores just in-frame clones and leaves some out. The V and J calls and the clone size are those of that table, but D and trimming were determined from the DNA. The data hold about 120,000 clones, with roughly 72% observed a single time. This receptor was identified in a man between 60 and 70 years old with acute or convalescent COVID-19. The source material was peripheral blood. The chain links TRBV7-3 to TRBJ1-2, with D possibly TRBD1 on 6 matching bases. The CDR3 sequence is CASSLDSNYGYTF. The CDR3 DNA is TGTGCCAGCAGCTTGGACAGTAACTATGGCTACACCTTC.